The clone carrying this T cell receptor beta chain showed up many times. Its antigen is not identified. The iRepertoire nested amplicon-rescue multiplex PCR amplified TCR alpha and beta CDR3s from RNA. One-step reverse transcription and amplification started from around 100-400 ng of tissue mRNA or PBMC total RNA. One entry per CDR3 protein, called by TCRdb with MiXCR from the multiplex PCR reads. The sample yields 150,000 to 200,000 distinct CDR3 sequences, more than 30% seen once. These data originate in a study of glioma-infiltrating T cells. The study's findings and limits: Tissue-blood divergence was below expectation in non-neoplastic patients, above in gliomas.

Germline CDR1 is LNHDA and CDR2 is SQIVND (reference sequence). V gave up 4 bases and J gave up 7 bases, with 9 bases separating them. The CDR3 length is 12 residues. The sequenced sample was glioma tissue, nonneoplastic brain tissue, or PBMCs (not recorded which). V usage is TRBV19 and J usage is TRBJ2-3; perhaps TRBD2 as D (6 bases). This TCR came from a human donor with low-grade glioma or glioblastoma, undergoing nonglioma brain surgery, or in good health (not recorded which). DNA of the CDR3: TGTGCCAGTAGTAGACTAGGTAATACGCAGTATTTT. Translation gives CASSRLGNTQYF.